This T cell receptor (beta chain) was captured by sequencing in a study of T cells in Graves' hyperthyroidism and ophthalmopathy. The CDR3 is made up of 15 amino acids. With V trimmed by 3 bases and J by 5 bases, 3 bases remained unmatched. Germline lookup yields CDR1 KGHDR and CDR2 SFDVKD. It was uncontrolled infection, other autoimmune disease, pregnancy or lactation that excluded patients. Diagnosis relied on clinical symptoms, serum thyroxine and TRAb, thyroid ultrasound and orbital computed tomography. Amplification yielded TCR beta CDR3 regions, with RNA transcripts as the source. The TCR CDR3 first-round RT-PCR relied on the HTBI primer set. TCRdb recomputed calls from the multiplex PCR reads with MiXCR, one row per CDR3 protein. Of approximately 740,000 distinct CDR3 sequences listed, about 15% are singletons. This clonotype appeared many times.

This rearrangement joins TRBV24-1 to TRBJ2-1; 10 bases align to TRBD2. The sequenced sample was blood. The receptor's source is a woman aged 18 to 35 with Graves' hyperthyroidism. CDR3 loop: CATSDQREGDNEQFF. The CDR3 nucleotides are TGTGCCACCAGTGATCAGCGGGAGGGAGACAATGAGCAGTTCTTC.